Detailed here is one T cell receptor beta chain. What this receptor recognizes is not known. Qualities for individual bases were not recorded, and no much larger clone is one base off. The CDR3 regions of human TCRbeta chains were subjected to immunosequencing. The paper's data handling went like this. TCRs in the repertoires were compared against a reference library of SARS-CoV-2-specific TCRs that had been generated with the MIRA antigen-specificity platform. Breadth was defined as the fraction of unique TCRs that were SARS-CoV-2-associated, and depth was defined as the fraction of total T cells that were SARS-CoV-2-associated. Each spike-specific TCR was assigned to its reactive spike region and to a CD4 or CD8 class using the MIRA data. Log10-transformed breadth and depth values were compared by one-way ANOVA with Sidak's multiple comparisons tests. In its TCRdb copy, this immuneACCESS table keeps in-frame sequences only and misses some clones. Where compared with another copy, unresolved V genes explain less than half of these, and the others have no known cause. V and J calls and clone size are as listed in that table; D and trimming were resolved from the DNA. Here the sample has more than 150,000 clones; about 93% occur a single time. In total, the top ten clones hold around 2% of the sample.

Trimming costs V 4 bases and J 0 bases, and their ends lie 10 bases apart. From the cysteine up to the phenylalanine, the CDR3 has a length of 14 residues. Of all the DNA, just the CDR3 is kept, 42 bases in frame from base 1. As encoded in the germline V gene (reference sequence), CDR1 is SGHKS while CDR2 is YYEKEE. These data are taken from a study of T cell responses to AZD1222 COVID-19 vaccine (dated by TCRdb to 2020 to 2022). In the study overall: A total of 230 to 250 trial participants underwent TCR sequencing, of whom about 210 received two doses of AZD1222 and about 26 received two doses of the MenACWY control vaccine. Trial participants were enrolled by age into 18-55, 56-69 and 70-plus year subgroups, with roughly 150, 30 and 60 TCR-sequenced participants respectively. Overall study results and their limits: The whole spike protein was spanned by vaccine-associated CD4 TCRs, and dominant responses were seen in regions 160-218 and 743-854. Most participants were white British and females outnumbered males, and the authors suggested that clonal diversity may have been underestimated. Conclusions about previously exposed vaccinees are limited because only five or six AZD1222 recipients were SARS-CoV-2 seropositive at baseline. Nearly half of unique spike-specific TCRs reportedly recognized epitopes outside regions mutated in the B.1.351 and B.1.1.7 variants. The 56-69-year group was small, and its depth increase did not reach significance, likely because of low power. No day 14 peak-response samples were available, so repertoires were characterized only after the peak T cell response. A significant rise in spike-specific TCR breadth and depth was observed after two AZD1222 doses relative to day 0 and relative to MenACWY recipients.

Per the publication, the time point label means: about 28 days (+/-7) after the second vaccine dose. AZD1222 recipients given second doses at about 4 weeks or at about 12 weeks were pooled, since spike-specific TCR depth and breadth were not found to differ between the two schedules. Vaccinee samples were obtained from the UK trials COV001 and COV002, which included a single-blind randomized controlled phase 2/3 trial of AZD1222 (ChAdOx1 nCoV-19) in healthy adults. For TCRbeta chain sequencing, PBMC samples from trial participants were taken at day 0 and at day 28 after the second dose. The chain links TRBV5-5 with TRBJ2-5, with TRBD1 perhaps the D gene, on 6 matching bases. Here the sequenced sample was peripheral blood, taken 28 days after the second AZD1222 dose. The receptor was isolated from an adult who received the AZD1222 COVID-19 vaccine. The encoded CDR3 is CASSPNRDQETQYF. In nucleotides, the sequence is TGTGCCAGCAGCCCCAACAGGGACCAAGAGACCCAGTACTTC.